These T cell receptor beta chains were read from a single sample in a study of T cell repertoires in cytomegalovirus infection. TCRdb processed the reads anew with MiXCR; each CDR3 protein has one entry. The repertoire has 350,000 to 450,000 distinct CDR3 sequences, 15% to 20% of them found once; the top ten carry 8.7%. The sequenced sample consisted of PBMCs. The origin of the receptors is a human donor in good health (CMV status not recorded). Some clones in this sample may be carry-over from other donors' samples. Both conserved end residues are part of each CDR3. D genes are given only for firm matches. The size field is filled for only some rows; it gives once, few, many or a size class.

clone size | D gene | J gene | V gene | CDR3 protein | CDR3 DNA
many | NA | TRBJ2-3 | TRBV6-1 | CASSEGWADTQYF | TGTGCCAGCAGTGAAGGCTGGGCAGATACGCAGTATTTT
many | NA | TRBJ2-3 | TRBV7-2 | CASSLAAGSSTDTQYF | TGTGCCAGCAGCTTAGCGGCGGGGTCTAGCACAGATACGCAGTATTTT
many | NA | TRBJ2-5 | TRBV28 | CASSFYAGGYQETQYF | TGTGCCAGCAGTTTCTATGCAGGCGGGTACCAAGAGACCCAGTACTTC
few | TRBD1 | TRBJ1-3 | TRBV28 | CASTQGGADTIYF | TGTGCCAGCACCCAAGGGGGCGCGGACACCATATATTTT
many | NA | TRBJ1-5 | TRBV7-2 | CASSLNFNQPQHF | TGTGCCAGCAGCTTAAACTTCAATCAGCCCCAGCATTTT
many | TRBD1 | TRBJ2-3 | TRBV7-2 | CASSSRGQGSYTQYF | TGTGCCAGCAGCTCGAGGGGACAGGGGTCGTATACGCAGTATTTT
few | TRBD1 | TRBJ2-4 | TRBV12-3/TRBV12-4 | CASSFRTGVDIQYF | TGTGCCAGCAGTTTTCGGACAGGGGTTGACATTCAGTACTTC
few | TRBD1 | TRBJ2-3 | TRBV2 | CASIPDRVGTDTQYF | TGTGCCAGCATCCCCGACAGGGTCGGCACAGATACGCAGTATTTT
NA | NA | TRBJ2-1 | TRBV2 | CASRFVGNGEQFF | TGTGCCAGCAGGTTTGTGGGGAACGGCGAGCAGTTCTTC
NA | TRBD1 | TRBJ2-7 | TRBV5-1 | CASSRDREFYEQYF | TGCGCCAGCAGCCGGGACAGGGAGTTCTACGAGCAGTACTTC
few | TRBD2 | TRBJ2-5 | TRBV20-1 | CSASGPGTSAPISETQYF | TGCAGTGCTAGTGGCCCTGGGACTAGCGCTCCTATATCGGAGACCCAGTACTTC
NA | TRBD1 | TRBJ2-3 | TRBV7-9 | CASSLVGGLSTDTQYF | TGTGCCAGCAGCTTAGTAGGGGGCCTTAGCACAGATACGCAGTATTTT
NA | TRBD1 | TRBJ1-2 | TRBV20-1 | CSARTTGQTLYGYTF | TGCAGTGCCAGAACAACGGGACAGACTTTATATGGCTACACCTTC
NA | NA | TRBJ2-7 | TRBV3-1 | CASSQDFAHEQYF | TGTGCCAGCAGCCAAGATTTCGCGCACGAGCAGTACTTC
few | NA | TRBJ1-1 | TRBV28 | CASSLIDGTEAFF | TGTGCCAGCAGTTTAATTGACGGCACTGAAGCTTTCTTT
NA | TRBD2 | TRBJ2-5 | TRBV10-3 | CAISDSGGGETQYF | TGTGCCATCAGTGATTCGGGGGGTGGGGAGACCCAGTACTTC
few | TRBD2 | TRBJ2-5 | TRBV11-2 | CASSPTGAGDLETQYF | TGTGCCAGCAGCCCGACCGGAGCGGGAGATTTAGAGACCCAGTACTTC
many | TRBD2 | TRBJ2-5 | TRBV7-6 | CASSLEGERGGQTQYF | TGTGCCAGCAGCTTAGAAGGCGAGCGGGGGGGCCAGACCCAGTACTTC
NA | NA | TRBJ1-5 | TRBV7-9 | CASSAEFGGQPQHF | TGTGCCAGCAGCGCCGAATTTGGAGGTCAGCCCCAGCATTTT
many | NA | TRBJ2-7 | TRBV7-9 | CASSLRGSYEQYF | TGTGCCAGCAGCCTCAGGGGTTCCTACGAGCAGTACTTC
NA | NA | TRBJ2-5 | TRBV30 | CAWSWSGAQETQYF | TGTGCCTGGAGTTGGTCAGGGGCCCAAGAGACCCAGTACTTC
NA | TRBD1 | TRBJ2-7 | TRBV12-3/TRBV12-4 | CASSWGQGASYEQYF | TGTGCCAGCAGTTGGGGACAGGGGGCTTCCTACGAGCAGTACTTC
many | TRBD1 | TRBJ1-5 | TRBV12-3/TRBV12-4 | CASSFSGQGEQPQHF | TGTGCCAGCAGTTTTAGTGGACAGGGGGAACAGCCCCAGCATTTT
many | NA | TRBJ2-1 | TRBV6-2/TRBV6-3 | CASRRLGDDEQFF | TGTGCCAGCAGAAGATTGGGTGACGATGAGCAGTTCTTC
NA | NA | TRBJ1-1 | TRBV20-1 | CSARTRVSTEAFF | TGCAGTGCTAGGACGCGGGTTAGCACTGAAGCTTTCTTT